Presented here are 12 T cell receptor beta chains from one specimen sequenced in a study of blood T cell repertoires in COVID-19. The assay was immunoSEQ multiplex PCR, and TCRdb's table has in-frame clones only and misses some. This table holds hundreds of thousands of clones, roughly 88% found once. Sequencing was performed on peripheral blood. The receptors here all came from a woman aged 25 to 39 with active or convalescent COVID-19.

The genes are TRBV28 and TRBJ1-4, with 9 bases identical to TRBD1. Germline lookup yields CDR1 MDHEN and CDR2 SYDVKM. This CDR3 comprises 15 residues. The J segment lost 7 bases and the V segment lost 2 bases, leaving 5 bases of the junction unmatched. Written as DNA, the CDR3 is TGTGCCAGCAGTTTACCCGGACAGGGGTTTGAAAAACTGTTTTTT. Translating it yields CASSLPGQGFEKLFF. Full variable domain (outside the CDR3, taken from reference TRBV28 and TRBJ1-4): DVKVTQSSRYLVKRTGEKVFLECVQDMDHENMFWYRQDPGLGLRLIYFSYDVKMKEKGDIPEGYSVSREKKERFSLILESASTNQTSMYLCASSLPGQGFEKLFFGSGTQLSVL.

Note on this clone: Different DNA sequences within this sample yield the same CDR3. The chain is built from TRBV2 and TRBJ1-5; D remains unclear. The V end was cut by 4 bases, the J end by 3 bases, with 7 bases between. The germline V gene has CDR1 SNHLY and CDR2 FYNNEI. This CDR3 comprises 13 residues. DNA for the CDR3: TGTGCCAGCAGTGTTGGGCCCAATCAGCCCCAGCATTTT. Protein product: CASSVGPNQPQHF.

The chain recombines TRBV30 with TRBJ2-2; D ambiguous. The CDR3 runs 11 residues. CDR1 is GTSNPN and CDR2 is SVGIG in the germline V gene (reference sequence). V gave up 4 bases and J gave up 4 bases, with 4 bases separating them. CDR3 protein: CAWTRTGELFF. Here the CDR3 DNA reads TGTGCCTGGACCCGCACCGGGGAGCTGTTTTTT.

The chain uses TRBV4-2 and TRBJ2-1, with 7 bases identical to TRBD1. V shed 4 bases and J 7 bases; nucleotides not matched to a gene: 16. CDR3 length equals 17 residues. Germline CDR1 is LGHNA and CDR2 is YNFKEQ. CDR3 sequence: CASSPVGTVPQINEQFF. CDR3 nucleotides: TGTGCCAGCAGCCCCGTGGGGACAGTCCCCCAGATTAATGAGCAGTTCTTC.

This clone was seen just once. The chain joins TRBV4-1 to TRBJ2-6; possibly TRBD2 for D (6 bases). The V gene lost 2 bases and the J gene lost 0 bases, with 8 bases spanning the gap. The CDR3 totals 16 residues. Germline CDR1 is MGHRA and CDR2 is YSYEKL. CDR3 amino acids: CASSQNGGSGANVLTF. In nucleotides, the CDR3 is TGCGCCAGCAGCCAAAACGGGGGCTCTGGGGCCAACGTCCTGACTTTC.

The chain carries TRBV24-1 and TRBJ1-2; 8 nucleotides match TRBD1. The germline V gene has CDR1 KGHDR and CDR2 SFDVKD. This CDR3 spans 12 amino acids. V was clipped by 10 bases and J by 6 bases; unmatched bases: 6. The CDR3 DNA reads TGTGCCACGAGGACAGGGCTGGATGGCTACACCTTC. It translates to CATRTGLDGYTF.

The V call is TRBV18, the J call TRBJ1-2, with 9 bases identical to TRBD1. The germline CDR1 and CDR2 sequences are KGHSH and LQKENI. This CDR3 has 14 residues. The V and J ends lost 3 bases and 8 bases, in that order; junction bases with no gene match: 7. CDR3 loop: CASSPPGTGIGYTF. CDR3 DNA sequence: TGTGCCAGCTCACCTCCCGGGACAGGGATCGGCTACACCTTC.

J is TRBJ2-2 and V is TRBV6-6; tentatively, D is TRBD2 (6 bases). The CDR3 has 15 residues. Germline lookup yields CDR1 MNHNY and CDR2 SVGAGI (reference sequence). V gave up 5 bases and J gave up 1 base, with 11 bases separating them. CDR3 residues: CASSARRENTGELFF. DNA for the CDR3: TGTGCCAGCAGTGCCCGGCGGGAGAACACCGGGGAGCTGTTTTTT.

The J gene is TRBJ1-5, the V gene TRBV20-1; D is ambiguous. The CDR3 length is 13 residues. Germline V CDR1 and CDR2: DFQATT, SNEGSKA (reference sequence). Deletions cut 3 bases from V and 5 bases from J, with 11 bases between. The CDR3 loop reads CSASDSRDQPQHF. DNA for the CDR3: TGCAGTGCTAGTGACTCGCGGGATCAGCCCCAGCATTTT.

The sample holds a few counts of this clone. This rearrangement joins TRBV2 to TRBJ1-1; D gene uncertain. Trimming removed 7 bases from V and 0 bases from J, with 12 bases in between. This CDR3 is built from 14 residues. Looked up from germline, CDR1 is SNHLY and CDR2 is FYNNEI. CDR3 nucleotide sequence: TGTGCCAGCATCCCGGGAGAGATGAACACTGAAGCTTTCTTT. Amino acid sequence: CASIPGEMNTEAFF.

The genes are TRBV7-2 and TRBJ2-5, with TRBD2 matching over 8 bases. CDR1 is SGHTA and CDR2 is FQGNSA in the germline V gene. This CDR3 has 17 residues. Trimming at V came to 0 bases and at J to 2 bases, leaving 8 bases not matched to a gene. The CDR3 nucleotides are TGTGCCAGCAGCTTAGCTGTCTTCGGGGGGGGGCAAGAGACCCAGTACTTC. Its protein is CASSLAVFGGGQETQYF.

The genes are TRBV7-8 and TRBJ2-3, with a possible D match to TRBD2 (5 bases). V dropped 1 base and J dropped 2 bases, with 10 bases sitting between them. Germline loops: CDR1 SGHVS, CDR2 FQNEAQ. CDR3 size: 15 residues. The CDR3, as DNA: TGTGCCAGCAGCTTAGGCGGGTACGACACAGATACGCAGTATTTT. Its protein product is CASSLGGYDTDTQYF.